The sequence of this T cell receptor beta chain was determined in a study of blood T cells in healthy people across ages. The use of a sample-barcoded 5' primer and a J-beta primer mix characterized a second PCR of about 7 to 12 cycles. Tags on each cDNA molecule came from a template-switch adaptor with 12 random nucleotides. TCRdb re-called the 5' RACE reads through MiXCR, storing one row per CDR3 protein. The sample shows 780,000 or so distinct CDR3 sequences, just under 25% of them seen only once. Trimming removed 7 bases at V and 2 bases at J, with 10 bases between. The CDR3 sequence is 13 residues long. Germline V gives CDR1 SNHLY, CDR2 FYNNEI. These data were also filed under a second study, of T cells of mothers and their children. From that study: Each 15 ul cDNA reaction used roughly 1.4 ug RNA; all RNA was used.

This chain links TRBV2 with TRBJ2-3, with D uncertain. This receptor was taken from a boy between 5 and 17 years old in good health. The sequencing input was blood. The chain's CDR3 is CASNLFYTDTQYF. CDR3 nucleotide sequence: TGTGCCAGCAATCTCTTCTACACAGATACGCAGTATTTT.